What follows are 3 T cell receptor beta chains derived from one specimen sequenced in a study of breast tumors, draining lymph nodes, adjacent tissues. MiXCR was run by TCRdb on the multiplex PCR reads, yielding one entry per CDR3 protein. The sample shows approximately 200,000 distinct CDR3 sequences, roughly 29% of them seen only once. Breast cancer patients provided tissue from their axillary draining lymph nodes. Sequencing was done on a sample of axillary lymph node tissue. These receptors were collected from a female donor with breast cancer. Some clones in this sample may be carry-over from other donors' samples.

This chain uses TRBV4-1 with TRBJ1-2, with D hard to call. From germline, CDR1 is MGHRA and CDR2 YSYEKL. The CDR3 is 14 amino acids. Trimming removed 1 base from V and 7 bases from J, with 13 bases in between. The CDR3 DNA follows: TGCGCCAGCAGCCAAGTTGCCGGGCTCTTTGGCTACACCTTC. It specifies CASSQVAGLFGYTF.

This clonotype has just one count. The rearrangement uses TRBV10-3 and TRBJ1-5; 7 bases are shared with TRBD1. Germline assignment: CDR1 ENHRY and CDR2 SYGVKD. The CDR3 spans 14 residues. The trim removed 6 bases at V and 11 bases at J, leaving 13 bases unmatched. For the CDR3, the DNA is TGTGCCATCAGACGACAGGGAATGGTGGAGACCCAGCATTTT. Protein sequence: CAIRRQGMVETQHF.

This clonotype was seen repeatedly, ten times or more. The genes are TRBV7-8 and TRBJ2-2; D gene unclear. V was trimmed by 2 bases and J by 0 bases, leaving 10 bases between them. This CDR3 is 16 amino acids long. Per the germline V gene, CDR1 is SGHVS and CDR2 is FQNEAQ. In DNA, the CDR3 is TGTGCCAGCAGCTTATATTTAGGATCGAACACCGGGGAGCTGTTTTTT. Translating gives CASSLYLGSNTGELFF.